This TCR beta chain was recovered during a study of shared clonotypes between healthy human individuals. Sequencing was performed with immunoSEQ multiplex PCR; in TCRdb, only in-frame clones are kept and a portion is missing. This table holds around 700,000 clones, 72% found once. About this clone itself: The antigen is unknown.

Study results and limitations: Blood was the only sampled material, and tissue repertoires likely differ.

V lost 6 bases to trimming and J lost 7 bases, with 20 bases between them. The CDR3 is 15 amino acids. Germline CDR1 reads LGHNT; CDR2 reads FRNRAP. The V call is TRBV12-5, the J call TRBJ2-3; D is possibly TRBD2 (6 bases). Sequencing was done on a sample of memory CD4+ T cells sorted from blood. Subset reported: CD45RA-negative fraction. This receptor was identified in a woman between 25 and 40 years old in good health. CDR3 bases: TGTGCTAGTGGAACGGATGGAGGGAGTTGGAATACGCAGTATTTT. It codes for CASGTDGGSWNTQYF.